The rows below give T cell receptor beta chains drawn from one sample of a study of cytomegalovirus exposure and HLA in healthy donors. The table came from immunoSEQ multiplex PCR; TCRdb's copy has only in-frame clones and leaves some out. The repertoire consists of about 200,000 clones, with 65% to 90% occurring once and the leading ten covering around 1.4%. The source material was PBMCs. Source of these receptors: a girl aged 10-17 years in good health and CMV-seronegative. CDR3s include the opening cysteine and the closing phenylalanine or tryptophan. Fields, in order: D gene, J gene, clone size, V gene, CDR3 DNA, CDR3 protein. The D gene is left open where the match is weak. The size entry is marked missing in some rows and otherwise reads once, few, many or a size class.

D gene: -
J gene: TRBJ2-3
clone size: -
V gene: TRBV5-4
CDR3 DNA: TGTGCCAGCACCCGAGAGGTCGCACTTATTGGATCCACAGATACGCAGTATTTT
CDR3 protein: CASTREVALIGSTDTQYF

D gene: TRBD1
J gene: TRBJ1-5
clone size: -
V gene: TRBV28
CDR3 DNA: TGTGCCAGCAGTCGAACAGCCGGGACAGGGGAGTTTAGCAATCAGCCCCAGCATTTT
CDR3 protein: CASSRTAGTGEFSNQPQHF

D gene: -
J gene: TRBJ2-6
clone size: -
V gene: TRBV28
CDR3 DNA: TGTGCCAGCAGTAAACCATCACAGGCGACCGTCCTGACTTTC
CDR3 protein: CASSKPSQATVLTF

D gene: -
J gene: TRBJ2-3
clone size: -
V gene: TRBV9
CDR3 DNA: TGTGCCAGCAGCGTAGTTGGCAGGGGGGGCACAGATACGCAGTATTTT
CDR3 protein: CASSVVGRGGTDTQYF

D gene: TRBD1
J gene: TRBJ1-6
clone size: -
V gene: TRBV6-5
CDR3 DNA: TGTGCCAGCAGGGCCGACAGGGGTTACTCACCCCTCCACTTT
CDR3 protein: CASRADRGYSPLHF

D gene: TRBD2
J gene: TRBJ2-7
clone size: few
V gene: TRBV5-5
CDR3 DNA: TGTGCCAGCGGCCTTAGCGGGGGGCCTCTCGGGGCCGAGCAGTACTTC
CDR3 protein: CASGLSGGPLGAEQYF

D gene: TRBD1
J gene: TRBJ2-1
clone size: -
V gene: TRBV6-1
CDR3 DNA: TGTGCCAGCAGTGGGGCAGGGGGATCCTACAATGAGCAGTTCTTC
CDR3 protein: CASSGAGGSYNEQFF

D gene: TRBD1
J gene: TRBJ2-7
clone size: -
V gene: TRBV28
CDR3 DNA: TGTGCCAGCATTATGCAGGGGGCCTCCCCCTACGAGCAGTACTTC
CDR3 protein: CASIMQGASPYEQYF

D gene: -
J gene: TRBJ2-2
clone size: -
V gene: TRBV7-2
CDR3 DNA: TGTGCCAGACCTTCCAGACTACAGAACACCGGGGAGCTGTTTTTT
CDR3 protein: CARPSRLQNTGELFF

D gene: TRBD1
J gene: TRBJ1-1
clone size: few
V gene: TRBV6-5
CDR3 DNA: TGTGCCAGCAGTCGTCCCGGGACAGGGAACACTGAAGCTTTCTTT
CDR3 protein: CASSRPGTGNTEAFF

D gene: -
J gene: TRBJ2-5
clone size: -
V gene: TRBV23-1
CDR3 DNA: TGCGCCAGCAGTCAATGTAAAGGGAGAGAGACCCAGTACTTC
CDR3 protein: CASSQCKGRETQYF

D gene: -
J gene: TRBJ2-7
clone size: -
V gene: TRBV7-2
CDR3 DNA: TGTGCCAGCAGCGCGACAGGATCGCTCTACGAGCAGTACTTC
CDR3 protein: CASSATGSLYEQYF

D gene: -
J gene: TRBJ2-7
clone size: -
V gene: TRBV28
CDR3 DNA: TGTGCCAGCAGTTTCGGGGGACAGCCCTACGAGCAGTACTTC
CDR3 protein: CASSFGGQPYEQYF

D gene: TRBD2
J gene: TRBJ2-7
clone size: -
V gene: TRBV7-9
CDR3 DNA: TGTGCCAGCAGCCTATACGCTAGCGGGGGGGCCTACGAGCAGTACTTC
CDR3 protein: CASSLYASGGAYEQYF

D gene: -
J gene: TRBJ1-1
clone size: once
V gene: TRBV5-1
CDR3 DNA: TGCGCCAGCAGCTCACCCCAGGTGAACACTGAAGCTTTCTTT
CDR3 protein: CASSSPQVNTEAFF

D gene: TRBD2
J gene: TRBJ2-5
clone size: -
V gene: TRBV2
CDR3 DNA: TGTGCCAGCAGTACCGGGACTAGCGAACGGGAGACCCAGTACTTC
CDR3 protein: CASSTGTSERETQYF

D gene: TRBD1
J gene: TRBJ1-5
clone size: -
V gene: TRBV11-2
CDR3 DNA: TGTGCCAGCAGCTCGGACAGGGGACTCCATCAGCCCCAGCATTTT
CDR3 protein: CASSSDRGLHQPQHF

D gene: TRBD1
J gene: TRBJ1-1
clone size: once
V gene: TRBV9
CDR3 DNA: TGTGCCAGCAGCGTAGCCGGGACAGGGAGACGAACTGAAGCTTTCTTT
CDR3 protein: CASSVAGTGRRTEAFF

D gene: TRBD1
J gene: TRBJ1-2
clone size: -
V gene: TRBV7-9
CDR3 DNA: TGTGCCAGCAGCTTAGACAGGGGGGAAGATGGCTACACCTTC
CDR3 protein: CASSLDRGEDGYTF

D gene: -
J gene: TRBJ1-5
clone size: -
V gene: TRBV2
CDR3 DNA: TGTGCCAGCAGTGAAGACGGTTCCCCAAATCAGCCCCAGCATTTT
CDR3 protein: CASSEDGSPNQPQHF

D gene: -
J gene: TRBJ2-1
clone size: -
V gene: TRBV10-1
CDR3 DNA: TGCGCCAGCAGTGAAATGGCCGGGGGACACAATGAGCAGTTCTTC
CDR3 protein: CASSEMAGGHNEQFF

D gene: -
J gene: TRBJ2-4
clone size: -
V gene: TRBV15
CDR3 DNA: TGTGCCACCAGCAATCGTAAAGGGGATCGAACTTATTTCTTC
CDR3 protein: CATSNRKGDRTYFF

D gene: TRBD1
J gene: TRBJ2-1
clone size: -
V gene: TRBV14
CDR3 DNA: TGTGCCAGCAGCGTTCGACAGGGTGGGAACAATGAGCAGTTCTTC
CDR3 protein: CASSVRQGGNNEQFF

D gene: -
J gene: TRBJ1-1
clone size: -
V gene: TRBV18
CDR3 DNA: TGTGCCAGCTCACTCCAGACGTCAGGGAACACTGAAGCTTTCTTT
CDR3 protein: CASSLQTSGNTEAFF

D gene: TRBD1
J gene: TRBJ1-3
clone size: -
V gene: TRBV28
CDR3 DNA: TGTGCCAGCAGTTGGGGACAGGCGGGCTCTGGAAACACCATATATTTT
CDR3 protein: CASSWGQAGSGNTIYF

D gene: TRBD2
J gene: TRBJ2-7
clone size: -
V gene: TRBV29-1
CDR3 DNA: TGCAGCGTCGTATGGGCTAGCGGCCGCTACGAGCAGTACTTC
CDR3 protein: CSVVWASGRYEQYF

D gene: -
J gene: TRBJ1-2
clone size: -
V gene: TRBV2
CDR3 DNA: TGTGCCAGCAGTCCCGCGAGAGGAGGCGAGGGCTACACCTTC
CDR3 protein: CASSPARGGEGYTF

D gene: -
J gene: TRBJ2-1
clone size: once
V gene: TRBV7-2
CDR3 DNA: TGTGCCAGCAGCTTCTTACAGAGCTCCTACAATGAGCAGTTCTTC
CDR3 protein: CASSFLQSSYNEQFF

D gene: -
J gene: TRBJ1-5
clone size: -
V gene: TRBV19
CDR3 DNA: TGTGCCAGTAGTCAAGCGGGACTCCCGGGGCAGCCCCAGCATTTT
CDR3 protein: CASSQAGLPGQPQHF

D gene: -
J gene: TRBJ2-7
clone size: -
V gene: TRBV7-9
CDR3 DNA: TGTTCCAGCAGCTTAGCGGACAGACTCTTCTACGAGCAGTACTTC
CDR3 protein: CSSSLADRLFYEQYF

D gene: TRBD1
J gene: TRBJ2-7
clone size: -
V gene: TRBV7-9
CDR3 DNA: TGTGCCAGCAGCCAGACAGGGGGCCAGACCCCCTCCTACGAGCAGTACTTC
CDR3 protein: CASSQTGGQTPSYEQYF

D gene: TRBD1
J gene: TRBJ1-1
clone size: -
V gene: TRBV19
CDR3 DNA: TGTGCCAGTAGTATAAAGGGGGCGAACACTGAAGCTTTCTTT
CDR3 protein: CASSIKGANTEAFF

D gene: -
J gene: TRBJ1-1
clone size: -
V gene: TRBV10-3
CDR3 DNA: TGTGCCATCAGTGGGTCGGGGAGGTCTGAAGCTTTCTTT
CDR3 protein: CAISGSGRSEAFF

D gene: TRBD1
J gene: TRBJ1-2
clone size: -
V gene: TRBV2
CDR3 DNA: TGTGCCAGCGGGGTAGACAGGGAAAAGGGACAACCCGCTAACTATGGCTACACCTTC
CDR3 protein: CASGVDREKGQPANYGYTF

D gene: TRBD2
J gene: TRBJ2-1
clone size: -
V gene: TRBV19
CDR3 DNA: TGTGCCAGTACCGCCCGGGACTACTACTACAATGAGCAGTTCTTC
CDR3 protein: CASTARDYYYNEQFF

D gene: TRBD1
J gene: TRBJ1-4
clone size: -
V gene: TRBV5-6
CDR3 DNA: TGTGCCAGCAGCTTTGCCAGGGGGCGTCATGAAAAACTGTTTTTT
CDR3 protein: CASSFARGRHEKLFF

D gene: TRBD1
J gene: TRBJ2-2
clone size: once
V gene: TRBV2
CDR3 DNA: TGTGCCAGCAGTGATTGGACAGGGGGTCAACCCCCCGGGGAGCTGTTTTTT
CDR3 protein: CASSDWTGGQPPGELFF

D gene: TRBD2
J gene: TRBJ2-1
clone size: -
V gene: TRBV30
CDR3 DNA: TGTGCCTGGAGTGTCCCCTCCCAGCGGGGGATTGAGCAGTTCTTC
CDR3 protein: CAWSVPSQRGIEQFF

D gene: -
J gene: TRBJ2-7
clone size: -
V gene: TRBV19
CDR3 DNA: TGTGCCAGTAGTATTCGAGGGACACGGCAAAGCGAGCAGTACTTC
CDR3 protein: CASSIRGTRQSEQYF

D gene: TRBD2
J gene: TRBJ2-5
clone size: -
V gene: TRBV30
CDR3 DNA: TGTGCCTGGAGTGTATCTAGCGGGGGAAGTAAGACCCAGTACTTC
CDR3 protein: CAWSVSSGGSKTQYF

D gene: TRBD1
J gene: TRBJ1-1
clone size: -
V gene: TRBV7-9
CDR3 DNA: TGTGCCAGCAGCTTTCTACAGGGGCCGAGGTCTGAAGCTTTCTTT
CDR3 protein: CASSFLQGPRSEAFF

D gene: TRBD1
J gene: TRBJ1-2
clone size: -
V gene: TRBV30
CDR3 DNA: TGTGCCTGGAGCGCGACAGGGGGCAACTATGGCTACACCTTC
CDR3 protein: CAWSATGGNYGYTF

D gene: -
J gene: TRBJ2-3
clone size: -
V gene: TRBV4-3
CDR3 DNA: TGCGCCAGCAGCCAAGACATACCGGCAGATACGCAGTATTTT
CDR3 protein: CASSQDIPADTQYF

D gene: TRBD1
J gene: TRBJ2-7
clone size: -
V gene: TRBV11-2
CDR3 DNA: TGTGCCAGCAGCTTAGGGACAGGGGGCGGCCTCTCCTACGAGCAGTACTTC
CDR3 protein: CASSLGTGGGLSYEQYF

D gene: TRBD1
J gene: TRBJ2-7
clone size: -
V gene: TRBV6-1
CDR3 DNA: TGTGCCAGCAATGAAGACCACAGGGGGATAGACCAGGAGCAGTACTTC
CDR3 protein: CASNEDHRGIDQEQYF

D gene: -
J gene: TRBJ1-1
clone size: -
V gene: TRBV11-2
CDR3 DNA: TGTGCCAGCCTACTGACAGAAAACACTGAAGCTTTCTTT
CDR3 protein: CASLLTENTEAFF

D gene: TRBD1
J gene: TRBJ1-4
clone size: once
V gene: TRBV4-2
CDR3 DNA: TGTGCCAGCAGCCAAGGGGGACAGTGGGGTGAAAAACTGTTTTTT
CDR3 protein: CASSQGGQWGEKLFF

D gene: TRBD2
J gene: TRBJ2-1
clone size: -
V gene: TRBV4-2
CDR3 DNA: TGTGCCAGCAGCCAAGGTCGACTAGCCAATGAGCAGTTCTTC
CDR3 protein: CASSQGRLANEQFF

D gene: TRBD1
J gene: TRBJ1-2
clone size: few
V gene: TRBV6-1
CDR3 DNA: TGTGCCAGCAGTGCGACAGGGCCCCCTTATGGCTACACCTTC
CDR3 protein: CASSATGPPYGYTF

D gene: TRBD2
J gene: TRBJ2-5
clone size: -
V gene: TRBV14
CDR3 DNA: TGTGCCAGCAGTCCATTCGGACTAGCGGGAGAGACCCAGTACTTC
CDR3 protein: CASSPFGLAGETQYF